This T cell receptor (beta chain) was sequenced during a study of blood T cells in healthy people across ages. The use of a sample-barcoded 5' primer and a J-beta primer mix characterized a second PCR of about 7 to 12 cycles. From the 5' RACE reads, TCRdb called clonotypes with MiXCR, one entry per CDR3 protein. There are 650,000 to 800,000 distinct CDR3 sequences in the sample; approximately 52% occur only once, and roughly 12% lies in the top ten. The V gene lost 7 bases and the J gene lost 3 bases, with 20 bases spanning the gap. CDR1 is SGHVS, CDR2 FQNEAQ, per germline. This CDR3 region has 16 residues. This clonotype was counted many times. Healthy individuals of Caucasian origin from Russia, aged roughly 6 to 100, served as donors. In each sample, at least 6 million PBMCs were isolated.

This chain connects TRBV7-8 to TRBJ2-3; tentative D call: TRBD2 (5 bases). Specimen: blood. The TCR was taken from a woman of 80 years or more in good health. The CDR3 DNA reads TGTGCCAGCATTCCTTATAGGGTTCGGAGGACAGATACGCAGTATTTT. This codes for CASIPYRVRRTDTQYF.